Presented here are 13 T cell receptor beta chains from one specimen sequenced in a study of beta chain features in type 1 diabetes. The study reverse transcribed the entire isolated RNA, so it sequenced expressed TCRB transcripts. Data came from immunoSEQ multiplex PCR; TCRdb stores just in-frame clones and leaves some out. Among roughly 250,000 clones listed, approximately 70% were seen once. Sequencing used naive CD4+ T cells from blood. The origin of the receptors is a man aged 25 to 45 in good health.

This chain joins TRBV9 and TRBJ2-5; D uncertain. Trimming took 2 bases from V and 5 from J, leaving 16 bases between them. This CDR3 region has 15 residues. The germline V gene has CDR1 SGDLS and CDR2 YYNGEE. The CDR3 here is CASSVDTGKSETQYF. The CDR3 coding sequence is TGTGCCAGCAGCGTCGACACTGGGAAGAGTGAGACCCAGTACTTC.

The chain links TRBV5-4 to TRBJ2-4, with TRBD1 identical over 9 bases. The germline V gene has CDR1 SGHNT and CDR2 YYREEE (reference sequence). V shed 3 bases and J 1 base; nucleotides not matched to a gene: 5. The CDR3 is made up of 16 amino acids. The CDR3 sequence: CASSWGQGTAKNIQYF. DNA for the CDR3: TGTGCCAGCAGCTGGGGACAGGGAACCGCCAAAAACATTCAGTACTTC.

The gene calls are TRBV30 and TRBJ2-5, with 7 positions matching TRBD2. Trimming removed 4 bases from V and 4 bases from J; junction bases left unmatched: 6. This CDR3 has 13 amino acids. Germline V gene sequence: CDR1 GTSNPN, CDR2 SVGIG (reference sequence). DNA for the CDR3: TGTGCCTGGACTTTCGGCGGGGGAGAGACCCAGTACTTC. This encodes CAWTFGGGETQYF.

The chain employs TRBV18 and TRBJ1-1, with D hard to call. In germline, CDR1 is KGHSH, CDR2 LQKENI. V was trimmed by 6 bases and J by 0 bases, leaving 8 bases between them. The CDR3 consists of 13 residues. CDR3 region: CASSRDMNTEAFF. CDR3 DNA: TGTGCCAGCTCTCGAGACATGAACACTGAAGCTTTCTTT.

The chain joins TRBV12-5 to TRBJ2-1; D gene unclear. CDR3 length: 15 residues. Trimming cost V 9 bases and J 2 bases, with 17 bases left between them. The germline V gene encodes CDR1 LGHNT and CDR2 FRNRAP. CDR3 amino acids: CASSPGQLPYNEQFF. Here the CDR3 DNA reads TGTGCTAGCTCCCCGGGCCAGTTGCCCTACAATGAGCAGTTCTTC.

The genes are TRBV5-1 and TRBJ1-5; 8 nucleotides agree with TRBD1. With 0 bases clipped from V and 5 bases from J, the junction kept 7 bases outside the gene matches. This CDR3 contains 16 residues. Germline loops: CDR1 SGHRS, CDR2 YFSETQ. DNA of the CDR3: TGCGCCAGCAGCTTGGGGACAGGGTCGGGGCATCAGCCCCAGCATTTT. Translation gives CASSLGTGSGHQPQHF.

The rearrangement links TRBV28 to TRBJ2-1; 7 nucleotides agree with TRBD2. Germline loops: CDR1 MDHEN, CDR2 SYDVKM. The CDR3 is 15 amino acids. J was trimmed by 10 bases and V by 4 bases; bases with no gene match: 13. In nucleotides, the CDR3 is TGTGCCAGCAGTTCCCTTGAAAGCGGGAAAAGGGAGCAGTTCTTC. As protein: CASSSLESGKREQFF.

The rearrangement uses TRBV6-5 and TRBJ1-5; TRBD1 aligns across 7 bases. The CDR3 is 14 amino acids. Per germline, CDR1 MNHEY and CDR2 SVGAGI. Trimming took 5 bases from V and 1 from J; bases not matched to a gene: 2. The CDR3 nucleotides are TGTGCCAGCAGTCCGACAGGGAGCAATCAGCCCCAGCATTTT. It is translated as CASSPTGSNQPQHF.

The table lists this clone with a few counts. The chain is built from TRBV2 and TRBJ2-3; 7 bases agree with TRBD2. Looked up from germline, CDR1 is SNHLY and CDR2 is FYNNEI. V dropped 7 bases and J dropped 0; count of bases not matched to a gene: 4. The CDR3 consists of 14 residues. CDR3 nucleotide sequence: TGTGCCAGCAACCGACTAGCCAGCACAGATACGCAGTATTTT. Its protein product is CASNRLASTDTQYF.

The J gene is TRBJ1-6, the V gene TRBV9; D is unresolved. The CDR3 sequence is 13 residues long. The germline gives CDR1 SGDLS, CDR2 YYNGEE. The V end was cut by 6 bases, the J end by 8 bases, with 12 bases between. The CDR3 region has the DNA TGTGCCAGCAATGGGCCTGGGGATTCACCCCTCCACTTT. Its protein product is CASNGPGDSPLHF.

V and J are TRBV7-2 and TRBJ2-2; 7 positions agree with TRBD2. The germline CDR1 and CDR2 sequences are SGHTA and FQGNSA. The CDR3 loop spans 14 amino acids. V lost 7 bases, J lost 4 bases, and 6 bases stayed unmatched. Written as DNA, the CDR3 is TGTGCCAGCAACCCCGTAGCGGGCACCGGGGAGCTGTTTTTT. This sequence encodes CASNPVAGTGELFF.

DNA for the CDR3: TGTGCCAGCAGAGGACAGGGCTATAATTCACCCCTCCACTTT. It encodes CASRGQGYNSPLHF. This chain joins TRBV2 and TRBJ1-6; 8 bases are shared with TRBD1. Losses at the gene ends were 6 bases for V and 3 bases for J; bases not matched to a gene: 1. The V gene's germline CDR1 is SNHLY and CDR2 FYNNEI. The CDR3 runs 14 residues. The variable domain in full, with the rest retrieved from reference TRBV2 and TRBJ1-6, is EPEVTQTPSHQVTQMGQEVILRCVPISNHLYFYWYRQILGQKVEFLVSFYNNEISEKSEIFDDQFSVERPDGSNFTLKIRSTKLEDSAMYFCASRGQGYNSPLHFGNGTRLTVT.

The genes are TRBV7-2 and TRBJ1-2, with unresolved D. The CDR3 loop spans 12 amino acids. Germline-derived CDR1 and CDR2 are SGHTA and FQGNSA. V lost 2 bases and J 2 bases, leaving 3 bases between the germline ends. This CDR3 reads CASSLNNYGYTF. CDR3 DNA: TGTGCCAGCAGCTTAAACAACTATGGCTACACCTTC. Together with reference TRBV7-2 and TRBJ1-2, the CDR3 gives the full variable domain: GAGVSQSPSNKVTEKGKDVELRCDPISGHTALYWYRQSLGQGLEFLIYFQGNSAPDKSGLPSDRFSAERTGGSVSTLTIQRTQQEDSAVYLCASSLNNYGYTFGSGTRLTVV.